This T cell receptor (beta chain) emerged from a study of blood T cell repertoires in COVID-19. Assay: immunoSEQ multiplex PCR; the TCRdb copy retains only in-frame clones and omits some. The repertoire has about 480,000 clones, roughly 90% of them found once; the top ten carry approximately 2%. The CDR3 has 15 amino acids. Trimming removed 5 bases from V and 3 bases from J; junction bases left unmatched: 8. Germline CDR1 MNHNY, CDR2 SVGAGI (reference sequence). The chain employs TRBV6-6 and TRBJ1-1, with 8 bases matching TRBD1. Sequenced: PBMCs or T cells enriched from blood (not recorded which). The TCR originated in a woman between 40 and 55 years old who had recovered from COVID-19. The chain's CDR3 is CASSRWTGWDTEAFF. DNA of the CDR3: TGTGCCAGCAGTCGCTGGACAGGGTGGGACACTGAAGCTTTCTTT.